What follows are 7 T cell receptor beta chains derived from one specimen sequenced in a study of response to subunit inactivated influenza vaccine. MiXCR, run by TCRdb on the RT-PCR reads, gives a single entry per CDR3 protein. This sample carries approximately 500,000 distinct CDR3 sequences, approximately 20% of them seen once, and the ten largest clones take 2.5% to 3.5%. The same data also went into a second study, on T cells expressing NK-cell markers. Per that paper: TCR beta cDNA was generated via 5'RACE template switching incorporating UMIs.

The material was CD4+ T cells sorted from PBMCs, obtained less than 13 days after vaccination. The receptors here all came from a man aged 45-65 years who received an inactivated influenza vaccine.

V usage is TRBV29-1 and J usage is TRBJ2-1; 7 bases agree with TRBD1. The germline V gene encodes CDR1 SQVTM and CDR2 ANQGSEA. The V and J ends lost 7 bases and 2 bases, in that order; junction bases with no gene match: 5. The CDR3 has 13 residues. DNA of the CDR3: TGCAGCGCTCGACAGGGACCCTACAATGAGCAGTTCTTC. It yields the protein CSARQGPYNEQFF.

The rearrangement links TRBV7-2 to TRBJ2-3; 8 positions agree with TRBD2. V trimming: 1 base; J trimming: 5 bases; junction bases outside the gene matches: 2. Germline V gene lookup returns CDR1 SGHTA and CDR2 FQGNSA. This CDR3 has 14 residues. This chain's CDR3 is CASSLDAGGDTQYF. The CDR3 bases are TGTGCCAGCAGCTTAGATGCGGGAGGAGATACGCAGTATTTT.

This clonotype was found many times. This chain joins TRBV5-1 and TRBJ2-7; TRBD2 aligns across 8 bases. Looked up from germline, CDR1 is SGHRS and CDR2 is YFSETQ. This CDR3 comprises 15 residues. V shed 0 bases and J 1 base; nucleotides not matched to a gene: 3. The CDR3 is CASSLEAGVSYEQYF. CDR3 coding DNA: TGCGCCAGCAGCTTGGAAGCGGGGGTATCCTACGAGCAGTACTTC.

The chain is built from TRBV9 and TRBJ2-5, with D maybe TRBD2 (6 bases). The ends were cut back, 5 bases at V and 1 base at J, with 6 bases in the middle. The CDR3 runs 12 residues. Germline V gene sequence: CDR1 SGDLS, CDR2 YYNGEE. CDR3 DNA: TGTGCCAGCAGTAGCGGCCAAGAGACCCAGTACTTC. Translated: CASSSGQETQYF.

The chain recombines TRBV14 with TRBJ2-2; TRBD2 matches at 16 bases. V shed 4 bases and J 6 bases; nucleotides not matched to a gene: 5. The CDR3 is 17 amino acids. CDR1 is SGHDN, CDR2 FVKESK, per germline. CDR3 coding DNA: TGTGCCAGCAGCCCCCCGGGACTAGCGGGAGGGCCCGGGGAGCTGTTTTTT. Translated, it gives CASSPPGLAGGPGELFF.

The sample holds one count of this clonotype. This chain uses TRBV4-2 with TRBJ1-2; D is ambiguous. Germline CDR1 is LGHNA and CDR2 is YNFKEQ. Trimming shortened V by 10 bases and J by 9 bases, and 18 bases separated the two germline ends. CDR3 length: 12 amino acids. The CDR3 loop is CAMSPGVLCYTF. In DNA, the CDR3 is TGTGCCATGAGCCCCGGGGTCCTCTGCTACACCTTC.

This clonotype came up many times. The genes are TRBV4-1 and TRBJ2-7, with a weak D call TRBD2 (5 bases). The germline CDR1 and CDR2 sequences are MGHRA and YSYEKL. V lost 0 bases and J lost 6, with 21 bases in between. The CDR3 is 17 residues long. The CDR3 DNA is TGCGCCAGCAGCCAAGAACCCCCGGCTAGCTATAACTTCGAGCAGTACTTC. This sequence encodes CASSQEPPASYNFEQYF.